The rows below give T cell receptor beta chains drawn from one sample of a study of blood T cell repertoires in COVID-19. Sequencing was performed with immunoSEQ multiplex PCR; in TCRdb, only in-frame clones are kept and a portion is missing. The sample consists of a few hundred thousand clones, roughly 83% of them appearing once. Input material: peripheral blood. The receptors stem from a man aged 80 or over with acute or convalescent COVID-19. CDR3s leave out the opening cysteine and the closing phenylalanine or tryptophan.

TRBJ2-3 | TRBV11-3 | ASSGTSGDTQY
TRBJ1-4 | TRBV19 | ASSPRQGYNEKLF
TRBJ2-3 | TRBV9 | ASSARGGLGGTDTQY
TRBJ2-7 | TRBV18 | ASSPGQPLEQY
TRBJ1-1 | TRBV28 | ASSSYSGQGSQAAF
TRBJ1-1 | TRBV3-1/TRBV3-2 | ASSRVGGAGGEAF
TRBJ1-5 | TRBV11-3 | ARFDGGFYSNQPQH
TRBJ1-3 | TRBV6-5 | ASQIRGAQDTIY
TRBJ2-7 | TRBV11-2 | ASSLQEISEQY
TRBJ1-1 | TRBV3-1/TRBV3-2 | ASSQDRGRLLRPEAF
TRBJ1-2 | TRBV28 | ASSGGLLMNGYT
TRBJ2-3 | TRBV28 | ASSLAGTGTDTQY
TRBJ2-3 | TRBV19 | ASSTERERGDTQY
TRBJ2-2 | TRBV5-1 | ASSTLSGTGELF
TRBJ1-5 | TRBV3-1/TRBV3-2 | ASSSPGQPQH
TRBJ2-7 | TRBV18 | ASSPTGGSYEQY
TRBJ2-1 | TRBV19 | ASSIRRAPIGNEQF
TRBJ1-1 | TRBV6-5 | ASRWQGAWNTEAF
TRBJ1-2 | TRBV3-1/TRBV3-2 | ASSPGTGELGGYT
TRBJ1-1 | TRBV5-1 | ASGTPGQITEAF
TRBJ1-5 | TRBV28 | ASSSRGRGNQPQH
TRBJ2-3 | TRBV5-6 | ASCSLGGATDTQY
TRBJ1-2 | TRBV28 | ASTTGKGYGYT
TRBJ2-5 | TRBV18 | ASSPLRQQETQY
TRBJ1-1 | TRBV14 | ASSQVRGNTEAF
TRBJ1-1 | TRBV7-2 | ASSLIISGFTEAF
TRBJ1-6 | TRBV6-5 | ASSYSTGFSPLH
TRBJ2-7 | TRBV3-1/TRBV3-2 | ASSQTGGQYYEQY
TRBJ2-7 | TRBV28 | ASSPGQGYSYEQY
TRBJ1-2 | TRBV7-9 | ASSSRGVVDYGYT
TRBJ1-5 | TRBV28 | ASSFGTNNQPQH
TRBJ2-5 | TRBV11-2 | ASSFSGRQGARETQY
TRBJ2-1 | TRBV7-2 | ASSLGATSGEQF
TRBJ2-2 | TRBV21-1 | ASSPSGTNTGELF
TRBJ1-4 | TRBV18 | ASSLRTATNEKLF
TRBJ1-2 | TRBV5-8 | ASRTDRSPANYGYT
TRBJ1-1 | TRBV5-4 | ASSSEQGFMNTEAF
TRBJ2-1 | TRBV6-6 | ASSYSGGGNEQF
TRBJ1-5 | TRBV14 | ASSQPNQPQH
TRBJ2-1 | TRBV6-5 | ASSYRGLARNEQF
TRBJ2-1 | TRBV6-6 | ASRQGIGTEQF
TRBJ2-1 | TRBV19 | ASSATSGRIEEQF
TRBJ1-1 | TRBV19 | ASTLHSYRGQGARWDTEAF
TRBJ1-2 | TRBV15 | ATSPSEGDYGYT
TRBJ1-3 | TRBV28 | ASSLRTGGNTIY
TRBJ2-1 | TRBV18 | ASSVNRQGNDEQF
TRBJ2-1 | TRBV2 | ASSEAPGQF
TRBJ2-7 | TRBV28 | ASSFGLRQTTYEQY
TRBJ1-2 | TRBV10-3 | AISGGNRGYT
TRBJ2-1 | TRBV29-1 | SVEFGSSRPYNEQF
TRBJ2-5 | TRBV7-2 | ASSLGGRGETQY
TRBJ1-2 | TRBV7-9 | ASAAGDGYT
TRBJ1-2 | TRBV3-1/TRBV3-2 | ASSPQGMDGYT
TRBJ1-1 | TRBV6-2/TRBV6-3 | ASSLFWATGTGNTEAF